The 26 T cell receptor beta chains below all came from one sample that was sequenced in a study of Graves' ophthalmopathy and Graves' hyperthyroidism. Transcripts of RNA were the source for amplifying TCR beta CDR3 regions. First-round RT-PCR relied on HTBI primers, and a second-round multiplex PCR came next. TCRdb ran MiXCR on the multiplex PCR reads and lists one entry per CDR3 protein. The sample holds around 600,000 distinct CDR3 sequences, over 40% seen once. Sequenced sample: peripheral blood. The receptors derive from an adult man with Graves' ophthalmopathy.

Of note for this clonotype: A much larger clone lies one base from this, so it may be a read error. The V gene is TRBV5-6, the J gene TRBJ1-5; D may be TRBD1 (6 bases). The CDR3 has 15 residues. The germline CDR1 and CDR2 sequences are SGHDT and YYEEEE. V was trimmed by 0 bases and J by 5 bases, leaving 12 bases between them. CDR3: CASSLAGGADQPQHF. In DNA form, the CDR3 reads TGTGCCAGCAGCTTGGCCGGGGGGGCTGATCAGCCCCAGCATTTT.

This clonotype was picked up many times. The chain carries TRBV25-1 and TRBJ2-7; D ambiguous. Germline V gene data show CDR1 as MGHDK and CDR2 as SYGVNS. This CDR3 spans 11 amino acids. With 5 bases removed from V and 5 bases from J, the gap between germline ends came to 7 bases. Written as DNA, the CDR3 is TGTGCCAGCAGTTTAGCAAACGAGCAGTACTTC. Translating it yields CASSLANEQYF.

This clonotype came up many times. The chain joins TRBV10-3 to TRBJ2-5, with 8 bases aligning to TRBD1. This CDR3 contains 14 residues. The germline V gene encodes CDR1 ENHRY and CDR2 SYGVKD. The ends lost 2 bases at V and 4 bases at J; junction bases unmatched: 3. The CDR3 coding sequence is TGTGCCATCAGTGAGGGACAGGGAACAGAGACCCAGTACTTC. It specifies CAISEGQGTETQYF.

This clonotype was observed a handful of times. The V call is TRBV30, the J call TRBJ1-6; the D is unclear. Germline V gene sequence: CDR1 GTSNPN, CDR2 SVGIG (reference sequence). Deletions cut 5 bases from V and 6 bases from J, with 11 bases between. This CDR3 has 13 residues. CDR3 sequence (DNA): TGTGCCTGGCAGGAGGGTGGTAATTCACCCCTCCACTTT. Its translation: CAWQEGGNSPLHF.

The chain combines TRBV10-3 with TRBJ2-3; 7 nucleotides match TRBD2. Germline V CDR1 and CDR2: ENHRY, SYGVKD. J gave up 2 bases and V 2 bases, and 4 bases lay outside the gene matches. The CDR3 sequence is 15 residues long. CDR3 loop: CAISERAGDTDTQYF. CDR3 in DNA: TGTGCCATCAGTGAGCGGGCGGGGGACACAGATACGCAGTATTTT.

A few counts support this clonotype. V is TRBV6-5 and J is TRBJ1-2, with TRBD1 matching over 8 bases. From germline, CDR1 is MNHEY and CDR2 SVGAGI. The V and J ends lost 6 bases and 6 bases, in that order; junction bases with no gene match: 6. The CDR3 has 13 residues. The CDR3 DNA reads as TGTGCCAGCAGCCAAGGACAGGGAGATGGCTACACCTTC. Amino acid sequence: CASSQGQGDGYTF.

This clonotype was recorded at least ten times. V gene TRBV20-1 combines with J gene TRBJ2-7; TRBD2 matches 9 bases. This CDR3 comprises 13 residues. Germline lookup yields CDR1 DFQATT and CDR2 SNEGSKA (reference sequence). J was trimmed by 3 bases and V by 1 base; bases with no gene match: 1. This CDR3 is CSARGSGGYEQYF. The CDR3 DNA follows: TGCAGTGCTAGAGGTAGCGGGGGCTACGAGCAGTACTTC.

A word on this clonotype: Sequence at one end of the junction differs from germline and may be a read error. The chain recombines TRBV7-2 with TRBJ1-1; weak D call: TRBD1 (5 bases). The V gene's germline CDR1 is SGHTA and CDR2 FQGNSA. This CDR3 is built from 13 residues. The CDR3 loop is CASSSAGIAEAFF. The CDR3 DNA reads as TGTGCTAGCAGCTCCGCAGGGATCGCTGAAGCTTTCTTT. Variable domain in full (rest from reference TRBV7-2 and TRBJ1-1): GAGVSQSPSNKVTEKGKDVELRCDPISGHTALYWYRQSLGQGLEFLIYFQGNSAPDKSGLPSDRFSAERTGGSVSTLTIQRTQQEDSAVYLCASSSAGIAEAFFGQGTRLTVV.

This clonotype was picked up one time. The CDR3 is CASSLSRRDRAGRGNQPQHF. The CDR3 region has the DNA TGTGCCAGCAGCTTGTCTAGAAGGGACAGGGCGGGTCGGGGTAATCAGCCCCAGCATTTT. The chain carries TRBV5-4 and TRBJ1-5; 9 bases align to TRBD1. J was trimmed by 4 bases and V by 1 base; bases with no gene match: 18. Germline CDR1 SGHNT, CDR2 YYREEE (reference sequence). The CDR3 has 20 amino acids.

CDR3 sequence: CASRHRGPDGYTF. The CDR3 DNA reads as TGTGCCAGCAGGCACAGGGGGCCGGATGGCTACACCTTC. V is TRBV2 and J is TRBJ1-2, with TRBD1 matching over 9 bases. Germline V CDR1 and CDR2: SNHLY, FYNNEI. The CDR3 has 13 residues. J gave up 6 bases and V 6 bases, and 5 bases lay outside the gene matches.

V is TRBV6-4 and J is TRBJ2-7; 8 bases are a match to TRBD1. The CDR3 loop spans 15 amino acids. J was trimmed by 3 bases and V by 11 bases; bases with no gene match: 15. The germline V gene has CDR1 MRHNA and CDR2 SNTAGT. CDR3 residues: CACLDFGQGYYEQYF. The CDR3 nucleotides read TGTGCCTGTCTTGACTTTGGACAGGGATACTACGAGCAGTACTTC.

Regarding this clonotype: A much more abundant neighbour one base away suggests this may be a read error. The chain recombines TRBV10-3 with TRBJ2-7; D unclear. The V gene lost 5 bases and the J gene lost 5 bases, with 10 bases spanning the gap. The germline V gene has CDR1 ENHRY and CDR2 SYGVKD. This CDR3 comprises 12 residues. CDR3 residues: CAISYLTDEQYF. DNA of the CDR3: TGTGCCATCAGTTATCTGACCGACGAGCAGTACTTC.

This chain connects TRBV9 to TRBJ2-2; the match to TRBD2 covers 13 bases. The junction had 4 bases not matched to a gene; V was cut back by 0 bases and J by 5 bases. In germline, CDR1 is SGDLS, CDR2 YYNGEE. This CDR3 spans 17 amino acids. This CDR3 reads CASSVGLAGGLTGELFF. The CDR3 nucleotides read TGTGCCAGCAGCGTAGGACTAGCGGGGGGATTGACCGGGGAGCTGTTTTTT.

The chain recombines TRBV30 with TRBJ1-3; D uncertain. The germline V gene encodes CDR1 GTSNPN and CDR2 SVGIG (reference sequence). Trimming left V 2 bases short and J 4 bases short, with 9 bases between. The CDR3 runs to 13 residues. The CDR3 region is CAWSHLGGNTIYF. CDR3 DNA: TGTGCCTGGAGTCATCTAGGGGGAAACACCATATATTTT.

This clonotype was seen once. J is TRBJ1-2 and V is TRBV9; 7 nucleotides line up with TRBD1. CDR3 length: 15 amino acids. Germline CDR1 and CDR2: SGDLS and YYNGEE. The junction had 8 bases not matched to a gene; V was cut back by 4 bases and J by 2 bases. The DNA of the CDR3 is TGTGCCAGCAGCCCAGGGGGTAGTCTGAACTATGGCTACACCTTC. Its protein is CASSPGGSLNYGYTF.

The chain employs TRBV15 and TRBJ1-5; TRBD1 agrees at 9 bases. Germline CDR1 reads LNHNV; CDR2 reads YYDKDF (reference sequence). The J segment lost 7 bases and the V segment lost 0 bases, leaving 10 bases of the junction unmatched. The CDR3 contains 17 residues. As DNA, the CDR3 is TGTGCCACCAGCAGAGATCGGGGGACAGGGAATTTCCAGCCCCAGCATTTT. This gives the protein CATSRDRGTGNFQPQHF.

This clonotype has ten or more counts. This chain joins TRBV11-2 and TRBJ2-2; D uncertain. The CDR3 has 16 residues. Germline CDR1 SGHAT, CDR2 FQNNGV. V dropped 2 bases and J dropped 6 bases, with 16 bases sitting between them. This CDR3 is CASSLLRAWDAGELFF. The DNA for the CDR3 is TGTGCCAGCAGCTTACTACGGGCCTGGGATGCCGGGGAGCTGTTTTTT.

The chain employs TRBV7-2 and TRBJ2-5; 7 bases fit TRBD2. V gave up 3 bases and J gave up 2 bases; unmatched junction bases: 9. The CDR3 loop spans 16 amino acids. Per the germline V gene, CDR1 is SGHTA and CDR2 is FQGNSA. The CDR3 sequence is CASSFVTSAGQETQYF. In nucleotides, the CDR3 is TGTGCCAGCAGCTTCGTAACTAGCGCGGGGCAAGAGACCCAGTACTTC.

This clonotype was observed a few times. The chain couples TRBV10-3 to TRBJ2-2; TRBD1 is a possible D gene (6 bases). The CDR3 consists of 13 residues. Germline-derived CDR1 and CDR2 are ENHRY and SYGVKD. V lost 10 bases and J lost 6, with 15 bases in between. CDR3 bases: TGTGCCAGCATTAACAGGGAATCCGGGGAGCTGTTTTTT. This codes for CASINRESGELFF.

This clonotype occurred once. The junction does not match germline at one end; this may be a read error. This rearrangement joins TRBV10-3 to TRBJ1-4, with D perhaps matching TRBD1 (5 bases). The CDR3 loop spans 15 amino acids. CDR1 and CDR2 from the germline V gene are ENHRY and SYGVKD. The CDR3 loop reads CASSVGRAANEKLFF. The CDR3 DNA is TGTGCCAGCAGTGTGGGACGGGCGGCTAATGAAAAACTGTTTTTT.

This clonotype has at least ten counts. CDR3 DNA: TGCGCCAGCAGCCTCGGACGGACCGGGTACGAGCAGTACTTC. It specifies CASSLGRTGYEQYF. The chain uses TRBV4-1 and TRBJ2-7; D gene unclear. Trimming stripped 4 bases from V and 4 bases from J, with 14 bases between. Looked up from germline, CDR1 is MGHRA and CDR2 is YSYEKL. The CDR3 contains 14 residues.

Comment on this clonotype: One base away lies a much larger clone, so this may be a sequencing read error. The V gene is TRBV12-3 or TRBV12-4, the J gene TRBJ1-1; D is unresolved. V gave up 11 bases and J gave up 0 bases, with 19 bases separating them. The CDR3 totals 15 residues. CDR3 sequence reads: CAGTQRRMVNTEAFF. Written as DNA, the CDR3 is TGTGCCGGCACTCAACGGAGGATGGTGAACACTGAAGCTTTCTTT.

This clonotype was picked up many times. V usage is TRBV7-6 and J usage is TRBJ2-2, with 12 bases that match TRBD1. CDR3 size: 17 residues. In germline, CDR1 is SGHVS, CDR2 FNYEAQ. The ends lost 4 bases at V and 5 bases at J; junction bases unmatched: 8. The DNA of the CDR3 is TGTGCCAGCAGCTCGGGACAGGGGGCGCTGGGGACCGGGGAGCTGTTTTTT. This gives the protein CASSSGQGALGTGELFF.

The chain recombines TRBV9 with TRBJ1-4, with D maybe TRBD1 (6 bases). V gave up 4 bases and J gave up 9 bases, with 25 bases separating them. This CDR3 spans 17 amino acids. From germline, CDR1 is SGDLS and CDR2 YYNGEE. The CDR3 sequence: CASSLDDRPGMGKKLFF. The CDR3 coding sequence is TGTGCCAGCAGCCTTGATGACAGGCCCGGGATGGGTAAAAAACTGTTTTTT.

This clonotype was observed at least ten times. The chain links TRBV12-3 or TRBV12-4 to TRBJ1-1; D call uncertain. This CDR3 comprises 13 residues. The ends were cut back, 4 bases at V and 4 bases at J, with 10 bases in the middle. The CDR3 loop reads CASSSRRFTEAFF. CDR3 nucleotide sequence: TGTGCCAGCAGTTCCCGACGGTTCACTGAAGCTTTCTTT.

In this sample, this clonotype turned up many times. The rearrangement uses TRBV7-9 and TRBJ1-4, with 8 positions matching TRBD1. The CDR3 covers 12 residues. Germline V gene data show CDR1 as SEHNR and CDR2 as FQNEAQ (reference sequence). After removal of 8 bases from V and 8 bases from J, the junction contained 4 bases not matched to a gene. The CDR3 here is CASARGQEKLFF. CDR3 DNA: TGTGCCAGCGCCAGGGGGCAAGAAAAACTGTTTTTT.